This TCR beta chain came from a study of response to subunit inactivated influenza vaccine. In TCRdb, the RT-PCR reads were re-called with MiXCR into one record per CDR3 protein. The repertoire has 250,000 to 350,000 distinct CDR3 sequences, 20% to 25% of them found once; the top ten carry around a tenth. Per germline, CDR1 SGHNT and CDR2 YYREEE (reference sequence). V shed 4 bases and J shed 4 bases, with 17 bases lying between them. The CDR3 contains 15 residues. The chain employs TRBV5-4 and TRBJ1-2; the D gene is possibly TRBD1 (5 bases). This clonotype was obtained from a man between 50 and 75 years old who received an inactivated influenza vaccine. Specimen: PBMCs from blood, collected less than 22 months after vaccination. The CDR3: CASSPLSAGSYGYTF. The CDR3 region has the DNA TGTGCCAGCAGCCCCCTGAGCGCAGGGAGCTATGGCTACACCTTC.